The 17 T cell receptor beta chains below come from one sample, sequenced in a study of shared clonotypes between healthy human individuals. Generated by immunoSEQ multiplex PCR, the TCRdb table keeps only in-frame clones and is missing some. The sample carries some 1 million clones, around 75% recorded once. The specimen sequenced was memory CD4+ T cells sorted from blood. Described subset: CD45RA-negative fraction. The receptor set was obtained from a man younger than 35 in good health.

The sample holds one count of this clone. The genes are TRBV28 and TRBJ1-2, with TRBD1 identical over 8 bases. The length of the CDR3 is 13 residues. The ends lost 2 bases at V and 8 bases at J; junction bases unmatched: 4. Germline CDR1 and CDR2: MDHEN and SYDVKM. CDR3 loop: CASSLGTGTGYTF. CDR3 nucleotides: TGTGCCAGCAGTTTAGGGACAGGCACAGGCTACACCTTC.

The J gene is TRBJ1-3, the V gene TRBV4-3, with TRBD1 as a possible D gene (5 bases). V lost 2 bases to trimming and J lost 0 bases, with 17 bases between them. Germline CDR1 reads LGHNA; CDR2 reads YSLEER. CDR3 length: 18 residues. CDR3 in DNA: TGCGCCAGCAGCCAATCGCACGGTGCGGGGGGCTCTGGAAACACCATATATTTT. It translates to CASSQSHGAGGSGNTIYF.

The chain couples TRBV18 to TRBJ2-2; 15 bases fit TRBD2. The V and J ends lost 5 bases and 1 base, in that order; junction bases with no gene match: 8. CDR3 length: 19 residues. CDR1 and CDR2 (germline): KGHSH, LQKENI. Here the CDR3 DNA reads TGTGCCAGCTCATCTGTCCGGACTAGCGGGAGGGTGAACACCGGGGAGCTGTTTTTT. This gives the protein CASSSVRTSGRVNTGELFF.

The rearrangement links TRBV18 to TRBJ2-7, with 7 bases matching TRBD1. In germline, CDR1 is KGHSH, CDR2 LQKENI. With V trimmed by 2 bases and J by 1 base, 2 bases remained unmatched. The CDR3 is 14 residues long. CDR3 nucleotides: TGTGCCAGCTCACCAGAACAGGGGTCCTACGAGCAGTACTTC. It is translated as CASSPEQGSYEQYF.

The rearrangement joins TRBV5-4 to TRBJ1-4; D may be TRBD1 (6 bases). V lost 3 bases and J 7 bases, leaving 10 bases between the germline ends. Looked up from germline, CDR1 is SGHNT and CDR2 is YYREEE (reference sequence). This CDR3 has 13 amino acids. The CDR3 bases are TGTGCCAGCAGCTCGCAGGGGTCTGAAAAACTGTTTTTT. Its protein is CASSSQGSEKLFF. The full variable domain, in which reference TRBV5-4 and TRBJ1-4 provide the parts outside the CDR3, is ETGVTQSPTHLIKTRGQQVTLRCSSQSGHNTVSWYQQALGQGPQFIFQYYREEENGRGNFPPRFSGLQFPNYSSELNVNALELDDSALYLCASSSQGSEKLFFGSGTQLSVL.

As regards this clone: One end of the junction is discordant with germline, which a read error may explain. This chain links TRBV6-5 with TRBJ2-3, with 9 nucleotides matching TRBD1. CDR1 and CDR2 from the germline V gene are MNHEY and SVGAGI. The CDR3 runs to 15 residues. The CDR3 nucleotides are TGTGTCAGCAGTGCCGGGACAGGGCGCACAGATACGCAGTATTTT. As protein: CVSSAGTGRTDTQYF.

The chain has TRBV28 and TRBJ1-1; TRBD1 aligns across 11 bases. The germline CDR1 and CDR2 sequences are MDHEN and SYDVKM. J was trimmed by 4 bases and V by 6 bases; bases with no gene match: 4. The CDR3 length is 14 residues. The DNA for the CDR3 is TGTGCCAGCAGCTGGACAGGGGGCTTCACTGAAGCTTTCTTT. Its translation: CASSWTGGFTEAFF.

The chain couples TRBV7-2 to TRBJ2-2, with 8 bases lining up with TRBD2. CDR3 length: 18 residues. Per germline, CDR1 SGHTA and CDR2 FQGNSA. V lost 5 bases to trimming and J lost 4 bases; unmatched junction nucleotides: 15. CDR3 coding DNA: TGTGCCAGCAGCCCGGGGGGGGCAATGGGGCCGGGCACCGGGGAGCTGTTTTTT. Its protein product is CASSPGGAMGPGTGELFF.

This chain connects TRBV5-1 to TRBJ2-5; either TRBD1 or TRBD2 may fit D (5 bases each). Germline V gene sequence: CDR1 SGHRS, CDR2 YFSETQ. The CDR3 runs 13 residues. The V gene lost 2 bases and the J gene lost 5 bases, with 10 bases spanning the gap. The CDR3 DNA sequence: TGCGCCAGCAGCTTCGGGGCTGGGGAGACCCAGTACTTC. Translating gives CASSFGAGETQYF.

This chain joins TRBV6-5 and TRBJ2-2; D may match TRBD1 or TRBD2 (6 bases each). Germline assignment: CDR1 MNHEY and CDR2 SVGAGI. This CDR3 region has 15 residues. V gave up 7 bases and J gave up 5 bases, with 17 bases separating them. The CDR3: CASTTGARGTGELFF. The DNA for the CDR3 is TGTGCCAGCACCACGGGGGCTAGGGGAACCGGGGAGCTGTTTTTT.

This clone was picked up one time. This chain connects TRBV28 to TRBJ2-1, with 10 bases identical to TRBD2. From germline, CDR1 is MDHEN and CDR2 SYDVKM. V was clipped by 5 bases and J by 5 bases; unmatched bases: 9. The CDR3 totals 16 residues. This chain's CDR3 is CASSLEWTSGNNEQFF. DNA for the CDR3: TGTGCCAGCAGTCTAGAGTGGACTAGCGGAAACAATGAGCAGTTCTTC.

This clone was seen only once. V and J are TRBV6-1 and TRBJ1-5; D call uncertain. The germline CDR1 and CDR2 sequences are MNHNS and SASEGT. V lost 6 bases, J lost 6 bases, and 9 bases lay in between. The CDR3 totals 12 residues. Written as DNA, the CDR3 is TGTGCCAGCAGCATGGGCTTTCAGCCCCAGCATTTT. Translating gives CASSMGFQPQHF.

The genes are TRBV7-6 and TRBJ2-2; 8 bases match TRBD1. Trimming took 2 bases from V and 2 from J; bases not matched to a gene: 7. The germline V gene has CDR1 SGHVS and CDR2 FNYEAQ. CDR3 length equals 17 residues. Written as DNA, the CDR3 is TGTGCCAGCAGCTTAAACGGGGGACAGGTCAACACCGGGGAGCTGTTTTTT. This sequence encodes CASSLNGGQVNTGELFF. The entire variable domain, with the rest obtained from reference TRBV7-6 and TRBJ2-2, is as follows: GAGVSQSPRYKVTKRGQDVALRCDPISGHVSLYWYRQALGQGPEFLTYFNYEAQQDKSGLPNDRFSAERPEGSISTLTIQRTEQRDSAMYRCASSLNGGQVNTGELFFGEGSRLTVL.

The chain recombines TRBV7-2 with TRBJ1-2; D may be TRBD1 (5 bases). The CDR3 runs 15 residues. Germline V lookup: CDR1 SGHTA, CDR2 FQGNSA. V was shortened by 5 bases and J by 3 bases, with 16 bases between the two germline ends. Here the CDR3 DNA reads TGTGCCAGCAGCCCGGCGACGGGGGGTTACTATGGCTACACCTTC. It yields the protein CASSPATGGYYGYTF.

The rearrangement uses TRBV28 and TRBJ2-5; tentatively, D is TRBD1 or TRBD2 (6 bases each). The CDR3 length is 15 residues. Between the trimmed V and J ends, which lost 5 bases and 5 bases, there was a span of 18 bases. Germline V lookup: CDR1 MDHEN, CDR2 SYDVKM. The chain's CDR3 is CASSKRGAGLETQYF. Written as DNA, the CDR3 is TGTGCCAGCAGTAAGAGGGGGGCCGGTTTGGAGACCCAGTACTTC.

This chain joins TRBV7-6 and TRBJ2-7; no clear D gene. Trimming cost V 5 bases and J 2 bases, with 16 bases left between them. CDR1 is SGHVS, CDR2 FNYEAQ, per germline. This CDR3 comprises 15 residues. The CDR3 here is CASSPRPVETYEQYF. In DNA form, the CDR3 reads TGTGCCAGCAGCCCCCGCCCCGTTGAAACCTACGAGCAGTACTTC.

CDR3 bases: TGCGCCAGCAGCTTGCAAGCGGACACCGGGGAGCTGTTTTTT. It codes for CASSLQADTGELFF. V is TRBV5-1 and J is TRBJ2-2, with D perhaps TRBD2 (5 bases). The germline V and J ends were trimmed by 1 base and 3 bases, with 7 bases remaining between them. Germline CDR1 reads SGHRS; CDR2 reads YFSETQ. The CDR3 extends over 14 amino acids.